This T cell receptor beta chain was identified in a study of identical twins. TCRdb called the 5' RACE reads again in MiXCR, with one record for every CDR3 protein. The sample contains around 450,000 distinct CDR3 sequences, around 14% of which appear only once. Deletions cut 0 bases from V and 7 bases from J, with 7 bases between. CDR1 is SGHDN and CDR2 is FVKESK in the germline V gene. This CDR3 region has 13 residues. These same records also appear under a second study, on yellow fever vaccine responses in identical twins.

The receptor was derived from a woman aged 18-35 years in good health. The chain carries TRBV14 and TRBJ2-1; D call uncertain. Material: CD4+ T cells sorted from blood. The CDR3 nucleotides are TGTGCCAGCAGCCAAGATAGGATAAATGAGCAGTTCTTC. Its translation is CASSQDRINEQFF.